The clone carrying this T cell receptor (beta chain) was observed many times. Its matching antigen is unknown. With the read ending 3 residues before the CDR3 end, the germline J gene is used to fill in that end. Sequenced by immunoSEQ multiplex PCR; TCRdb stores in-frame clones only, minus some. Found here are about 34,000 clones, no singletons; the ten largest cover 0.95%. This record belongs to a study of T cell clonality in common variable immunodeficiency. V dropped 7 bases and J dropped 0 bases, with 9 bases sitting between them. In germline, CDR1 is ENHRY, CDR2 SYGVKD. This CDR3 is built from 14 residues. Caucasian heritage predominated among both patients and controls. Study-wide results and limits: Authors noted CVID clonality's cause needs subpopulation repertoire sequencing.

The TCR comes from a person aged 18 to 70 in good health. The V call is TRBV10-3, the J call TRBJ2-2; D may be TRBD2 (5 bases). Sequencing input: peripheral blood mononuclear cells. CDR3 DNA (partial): TGTGCCATCAAAAGCGGAGCGAACACCGGGGAG. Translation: CAIKSGANTGE. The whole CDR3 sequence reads CAIKSGANTGELFF.